A single sample gave rise to the 18 T cell receptor beta chains below, sequenced in a study of radiation and T cells in renal cell carcinoma. As to time point: blood 4 weeks post-SBRT, at nephrectomy. Treatment meaning: 15 Gy SBRT to primary tumor, nephrectomy 4 weeks later. Assay: immunoSEQ multiplex PCR; the TCRdb copy retains only in-frame clones and omits some. The table lists 30,000 to 40,000 clones, roughly 80% of them singletons. The sample in question was blood, obtained from a patient whose treatment included radiotherapy and nephrectomy. These receptors all come from a man aged 60-69 years with renal cell carcinoma.

The chain couples TRBV30 to TRBJ2-7; TRBD2 agrees at 8 bases. This CDR3 has 13 amino acids. The V segment lost 8 bases and the J segment 2 bases; nucleotides outside the gene matches: 8. Germline loops: CDR1 GTSNPN, CDR2 SVGIG (reference sequence). The CDR3 loop reads CAGYREGAYEQYF. The CDR3 DNA follows: TGTGCCGGCTATCGGGAGGGGGCCTACGAGCAGTACTTC.

A note on this clone: The junction does not match germline at one end; this may be a read error. V and J are TRBV6-6 and TRBJ2-3; a weak D match, TRBD1 (6 bases). The CDR3 runs 14 residues. Germline V CDR1 and CDR2: MNHNY, SVGAGI (reference sequence). The CDR3 DNA reads TGTGCCATCAGTTTGACAGGACGCACAGATACGCAGTATTTT. The encoded protein is CAISLTGRTDTQYF.

The chain links TRBV2 to TRBJ1-5; TRBD1 is a possible D gene (5 bases). Trimming cost V 5 bases and J 2 bases, with 13 bases left between them. Germline CDR1 reads SNHLY; CDR2 reads FYNNEI. The CDR3 runs to 15 residues. The CDR3, as DNA: TGTGCCAGCAGTATGACAGCGTTTGGCAATCAGCCCCAGCATTTT. Translating gives CASSMTAFGNQPQHF.

This clone showed up just a few times. The V and J genes are TRBV18 and TRBJ1-1, with D hard to call. The germline CDR1 and CDR2 sequences are KGHSH and LQKENI. This CDR3 comprises 15 residues. V dropped 6 bases and J dropped 3 bases, with 17 bases sitting between them. The CDR3 DNA reads as TGTGCCAGCTCCCCAGATTCCCGAAGGGACACTGAAGCTTTCTTT. Protein: CASSPDSRRDTEAFF.

This clone was found a few times. V is TRBV2 and J is TRBJ1-4; no firm D call. This CDR3 has 14 amino acids. Germline loops: CDR1 SNHLY, CDR2 FYNNEI. Trimming took off 2 bases at V and 5 bases at J, with 9 bases between the two ends. Here the CDR3 DNA reads TGTGCCAGCAGTGAAAAGACCTCGAATGAAAAACTGTTTTTT. The encoded protein is CASSEKTSNEKLFF.

About this clone itself: It differs at one base from a far larger clone, so likely a read error. The chain carries TRBV5-4 and TRBJ2-7; D tentatively reads TRBD1 or TRBD2 (5 bases each). The CDR3 consists of 18 residues. The germline V gene encodes CDR1 SGHNT and CDR2 YYREEE (reference sequence). V dropped 0 bases and J dropped 0 bases, with 19 bases sitting between them. The CDR3 DNA is TGTGCCAGCAGCTTGGTTCTGGGCCTGGGGGTGAGCTCCTACGAGCAGTACTTC. This sequence encodes CASSLVLGLGVSSYEQYF.

The V call is TRBV5-1, the J call TRBJ2-7; D is unclear. The CDR3 is 12 residues long. Germline V CDR1 and CDR2: SGHRS, YFSETQ. Between the trimmed V and J ends, which lost 5 bases and 0 bases, there was a span of 6 bases. CDR3 sequence reads: CASSESSYEQYF. The CDR3 bases are TGCGCCAGCAGTGAAAGCTCCTACGAGCAGTACTTC.

V gene TRBV20-1 combines with J gene TRBJ2-1; D tentatively reads TRBD1 or TRBD2 (5 bases each). V was shortened by 5 bases and J by 14 bases, with 16 bases between the two germline ends. The CDR3 totals 11 residues. Germline loops: CDR1 DFQATT, CDR2 SNEGSKA (reference sequence). CDR3 residues: CSAGTRGTEFF. CDR3 nucleotide sequence: TGCAGTGCTGGAACCCGGGGCACAGAGTTCTTC.

This rearrangement joins TRBV6-5 to TRBJ2-3, with TRBD2 as a possible D gene (6 bases). Trimming removed 9 bases at V and 5 bases at J, with 9 bases between. The CDR3 consists of 11 residues. CDR1 and CDR2 (germline): MNHEY, SVGAGI. The CDR3 bases are TGTGCCAGGACGGGGGAAGATACGCAGTATTTT. Its protein product is CARTGEDTQYF.

The chain combines TRBV7-2 with TRBJ1-5; D gene unclear. Trimming took off 1 base at V and 5 bases at J, with 9 bases between the two ends. From germline, CDR1 is SGHTA and CDR2 FQGNSA. This CDR3 has 14 amino acids. CDR3 sequence reads: CASSLDPEHQPQHF. In DNA form, the CDR3 reads TGTGCCAGCAGCTTAGATCCAGAGCATCAGCCCCAGCATTTT.

CDR3 sequence (DNA): TGTGCCAGCTCACCAGGGACAGGGGAAGGCTACACCTTC. Residues: CASSPGTGEGYTF. The gene calls are TRBV18 and TRBJ1-2; 10 bases are a match to TRBD1. CDR1 and CDR2 from the germline V gene are KGHSH and LQKENI. The CDR3 covers 13 residues. V lost 2 bases and J lost 8; bases outside the gene matches: 2.

J is TRBJ2-3 and V is TRBV18; D is perhaps TRBD2 (5 bases). The CDR3 is made up of 14 amino acids. V was pared by 3 bases and J by 5 bases, with 12 bases between. Germline CDR1 is KGHSH and CDR2 is LQKENI. CDR3 protein: CASSPLATGDTQYF. The CDR3, as DNA: TGTGCCAGCTCACCCCTAGCCACCGGAGATACGCAGTATTTT.

The chain uses TRBV7-3 and TRBJ2-7; 12 nucleotides align to TRBD2. Germline V gene lookup returns CDR1 SGHTA and CDR2 FQGTGA. V was pared by 2 bases and J by 3 bases, with 11 bases of the junction left unmatched. CDR3 length equals 18 residues. The CDR3 bases are TGTGCCAGCAGCTTAGCTATGACTAGCGGGAGTGTGTTCTACGAGCAGTACTTC. Its protein is CASSLAMTSGSVFYEQYF. The whole variable domain, filled in from reference TRBV7-3 and TRBJ2-7, reads GAGVSQTPSNKVTEKGKYVELRCDPISGHTALYWYRQSLGQGPEFLIYFQGTGAADDSGLPNDRFFAVRPEGSVSTLKIQRTERGDSAVYLCASSLAMTSGSVFYEQYFGPGTRLTVT.

Comment on this clone: Other DNA sequences from this sample encode an identical CDR3 as well. CDR3 coding DNA: TGTGCCAGCAGCTTTTCGGAAATTAACACTGAAGCTTTCTTT. It is translated as CASSFSEINTEAFF. The chain joins TRBV5-4 to TRBJ1-1; D uncertain. Germline assignment: CDR1 SGHNT and CDR2 YYREEE (reference sequence). This CDR3 has 14 residues. V was clipped by 2 bases and J by 2 bases, with 10 bases between them.

J is TRBJ2-3 and V is TRBV5-6; 16 bases map to TRBD2. Unmatched junction bases numbered 10, after V lost 4 bases and J lost 2 bases. CDR3 length: 19 amino acids. Germline values: CDR1 SGHDT, CDR2 YYEEEE. CDR3 in amino acids: CASSPGTSGREGNTDTQYF. The CDR3 region has the DNA TGTGCCAGCAGCCCCGGGACTAGCGGGAGGGAAGGTAACACAGATACGCAGTATTTT.

The rearrangement uses TRBV11-3 and TRBJ2-3; the D gene is possibly TRBD2 (6 bases). Trimming took off 5 bases at V and 7 bases at J, with 16 bases between the two ends. The germline CDR1 and CDR2 sequences are SGHNT and YENEEA. The CDR3 has 14 residues. The CDR3 nucleotides read TGTGCCAGCAGCCCAAGGAGGGGACTTAATACGCAGTATTTT. Its translation is CASSPRRGLNTQYF.

V gene TRBV2 combines with J gene TRBJ2-7; D perhaps matches TRBD1 (5 bases). This CDR3 is 14 amino acids long. Germline V gene lookup returns CDR1 SNHLY and CDR2 FYNNEI. Trimming removed 4 bases from V and 2 bases from J, with 12 bases in between. The CDR3 sequence: CASSVGQGPYEQYF. As DNA, the CDR3 is TGTGCCAGCAGTGTAGGTCAGGGCCCCTACGAGCAGTACTTC.

The rearrangement links TRBV10-3 to TRBJ2-7; TRBD2 matches 7 bases. Germline V gene sequence: CDR1 ENHRY, CDR2 SYGVKD. The CDR3 sequence is 15 residues long. V shed 0 bases, J shed 5 bases, and the junction held 7 bases outside the gene matches. CDR3 amino acids: CAISESWEGWHEQYF. The CDR3 DNA reads TGTGCCATCAGTGAGTCGTGGGAGGGATGGCACGAGCAGTACTTC.